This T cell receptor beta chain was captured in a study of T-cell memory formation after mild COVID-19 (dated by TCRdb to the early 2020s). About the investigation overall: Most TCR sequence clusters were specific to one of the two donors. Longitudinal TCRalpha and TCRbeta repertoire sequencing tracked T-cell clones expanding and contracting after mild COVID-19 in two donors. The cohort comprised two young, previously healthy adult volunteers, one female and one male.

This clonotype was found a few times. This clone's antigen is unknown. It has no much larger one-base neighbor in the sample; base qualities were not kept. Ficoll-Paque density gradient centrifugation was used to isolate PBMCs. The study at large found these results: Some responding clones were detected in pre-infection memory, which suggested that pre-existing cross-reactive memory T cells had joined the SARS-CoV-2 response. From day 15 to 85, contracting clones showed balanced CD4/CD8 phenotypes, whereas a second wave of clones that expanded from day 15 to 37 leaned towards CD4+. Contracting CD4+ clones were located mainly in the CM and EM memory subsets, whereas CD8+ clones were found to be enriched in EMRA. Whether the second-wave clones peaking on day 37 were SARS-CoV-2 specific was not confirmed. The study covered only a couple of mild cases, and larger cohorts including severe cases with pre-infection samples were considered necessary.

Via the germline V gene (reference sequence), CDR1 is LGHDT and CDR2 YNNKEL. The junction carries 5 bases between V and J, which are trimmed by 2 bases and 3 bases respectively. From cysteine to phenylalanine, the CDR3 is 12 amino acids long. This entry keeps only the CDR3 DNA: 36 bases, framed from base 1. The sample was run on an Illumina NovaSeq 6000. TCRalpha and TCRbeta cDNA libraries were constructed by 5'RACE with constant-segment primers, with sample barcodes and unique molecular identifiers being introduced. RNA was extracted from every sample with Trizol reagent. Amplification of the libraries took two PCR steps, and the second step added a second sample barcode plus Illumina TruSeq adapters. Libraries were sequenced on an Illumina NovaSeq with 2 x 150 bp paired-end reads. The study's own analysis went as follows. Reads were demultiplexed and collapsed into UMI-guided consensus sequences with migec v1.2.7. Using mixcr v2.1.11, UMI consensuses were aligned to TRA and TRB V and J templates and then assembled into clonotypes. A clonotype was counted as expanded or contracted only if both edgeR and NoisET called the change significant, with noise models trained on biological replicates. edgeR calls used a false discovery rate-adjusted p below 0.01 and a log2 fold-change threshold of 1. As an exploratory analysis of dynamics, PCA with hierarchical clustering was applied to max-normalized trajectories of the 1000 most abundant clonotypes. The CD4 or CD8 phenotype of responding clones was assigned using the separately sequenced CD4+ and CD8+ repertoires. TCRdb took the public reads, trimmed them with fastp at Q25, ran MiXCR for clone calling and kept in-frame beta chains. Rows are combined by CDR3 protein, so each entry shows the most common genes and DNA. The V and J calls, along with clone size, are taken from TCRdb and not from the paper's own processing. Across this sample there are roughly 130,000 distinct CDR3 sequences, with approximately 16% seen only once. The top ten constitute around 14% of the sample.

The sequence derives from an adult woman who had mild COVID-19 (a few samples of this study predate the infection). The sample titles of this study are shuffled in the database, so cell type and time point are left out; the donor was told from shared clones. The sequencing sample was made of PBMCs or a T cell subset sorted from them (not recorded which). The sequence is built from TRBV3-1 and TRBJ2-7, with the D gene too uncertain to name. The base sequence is TGTGCCAGCAGCCAAACCCACTACGAGCAGTACTTC. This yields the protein CASSQTHYEQYF.